This is a list of T cell receptor beta chains from one sample in a study of blood T cell repertoires in COVID-19. Only in-frame clones appear in the TCRdb table, and some are missing; sequencing was by immunoSEQ multiplex PCR. This sample carries over 200,000 clones, around 92% of them seen once, and the ten largest clones take approximately 2.5%. Sequencing was performed on peripheral blood. The source is a person aged 18 to 35 with COVID-19, enrolled during active disease. The CDR3 runs from the conserved cysteine through the conserved F or W. D genes are given only for firm matches. Expanded clones are given a class, and other clones once, few, many or no size at all.

abundance: .; d_gene: .; j_gene: TRBJ2-2; v_gene: TRBV7-9; CDR3nt: TGTGCCAGCAGGCCCTGGGGGGGCAATAACACCGGGGAGCTGTTTTTT; CDR3aa: CASRPWGGNNTGELFF
abundance: .; d_gene: TRBD1; j_gene: TRBJ2-1; v_gene: TRBV24-1; CDR3nt: TGTGCCACCAAGGGACAGGGTTCAAGCTCCTACAATGAGCAGTTCTTC; CDR3aa: CATKGQGSSSYNEQFF
abundance: .; d_gene: .; j_gene: TRBJ2-3; v_gene: TRBV5-6; CDR3nt: TGTGCCAGCAGCTTCCCCGGGGCGGGGATCACAGATACGCAGTATTTT; CDR3aa: CASSFPGAGITDTQYF
abundance: .; d_gene: TRBD1; j_gene: TRBJ1-2; v_gene: TRBV11-2; CDR3nt: TGTGCCAGCAGCTCGCCACCAGACAGGGTATATGGCTACACCTTC; CDR3aa: CASSSPPDRVYGYTF
abundance: .; d_gene: .; j_gene: TRBJ2-3; v_gene: TRBV5-1; CDR3nt: TGCGCCAGCAGCTTGTCTAGCGAGACAGATACGCAGTATTTT; CDR3aa: CASSLSSETDTQYF
abundance: .; d_gene: TRBD1; j_gene: TRBJ2-7; v_gene: TRBV19; CDR3nt: TGTGCCAGTAGTACCGGGACAGGGACCGGAGAGCAGTACTTC; CDR3aa: CASSTGTGTGEQYF
abundance: .; d_gene: .; j_gene: TRBJ2-7; v_gene: TRBV18; CDR3nt: TGTGCCAGCTCCAGGGGTCAGTCACCCGACGAGCAGTACTTC; CDR3aa: CASSRGQSPDEQYF
abundance: once; d_gene: .; j_gene: TRBJ1-5; v_gene: TRBV7-6; CDR3nt: TGTGCCAGCAGCTTAGTGGCGGCGGATAGCAATCAGCCCCAGCATTTT; CDR3aa: CASSLVAADSNQPQHF
abundance: .; d_gene: .; j_gene: TRBJ1-1; v_gene: TRBV20-1; CDR3nt: TGCAGTGCTAGTTCACTTGGGGCCGCGAACACTGAAGCTTTCTTT; CDR3aa: CSASSLGAANTEAFF
abundance: .; d_gene: .; j_gene: TRBJ2-3; v_gene: TRBV5-4; CDR3nt: TGTGCCAGCAGCTTCTCATCGGCAGATACGCAGTATTTT; CDR3aa: CASSFSSADTQYF
abundance: .; d_gene: TRBD1; j_gene: TRBJ1-2; v_gene: TRBV25-1; CDR3nt: TGTGCCAGCAGTCCCAGGCCGGGACAGTCCATCTATGGCTACACCTTC; CDR3aa: CASSPRPGQSIYGYTF
abundance: .; d_gene: TRBD1; j_gene: TRBJ2-7; v_gene: TRBV6-6; CDR3nt: TGTGCCAGCAGTCCCCGGACAGGGATCTCCCAGCCCTGGTACGAGCAGTACTTC; CDR3aa: CASSPRTGISQPWYEQYF
abundance: .; d_gene: TRBD1; j_gene: TRBJ1-2; v_gene: TRBV28; CDR3nt: TGTGCCAGCAGTTTGACAGGGGGCGCACAGGATGGCTACACCTTC; CDR3aa: CASSLTGGAQDGYTF
abundance: .; d_gene: TRBD2; j_gene: TRBJ2-3; v_gene: TRBV28; CDR3nt: TGTGCCAGCAGGAAGACTAGCGGGAGTCGGAAGAGGGGTCTGGCGGATACGCAGTATTTT; CDR3aa: CASRKTSGSRKRGLADTQYF
abundance: once; d_gene: .; j_gene: TRBJ1-2; v_gene: TRBV4-3; CDR3nt: TGCGCCAGCAGCCAAGATGGGAGGGGGGCCACTTATGGCTACACCTTC; CDR3aa: CASSQDGRGATYGYTF
abundance: .; d_gene: TRBD2; j_gene: TRBJ2-1; v_gene: TRBV5-1; CDR3nt: TGCGCCAGCAGCCGGCCTTTAGCGGGAGGGCCCTTTAATGAGCAGTTCTTC; CDR3aa: CASSRPLAGGPFNEQFF
abundance: once; d_gene: .; j_gene: TRBJ2-4; v_gene: TRBV7-2; CDR3nt: TGTGCCAGCAGCTCCAGACAAGTAGCCAAAAACATTCAGTACTTC; CDR3aa: CASSSRQVAKNIQYF
abundance: .; d_gene: .; j_gene: TRBJ2-1; v_gene: TRBV5-6; CDR3nt: TGTGCCAGCAGCGCGGGCCCCAGTCCGTTCTTC; CDR3aa: CASSAGPSPFF
abundance: .; d_gene: .; j_gene: TRBJ2-7; v_gene: TRBV10-3; CDR3nt: TGTGCCATCAGTGATTCTCCCTACGAGCAGTACTTC; CDR3aa: CAISDSPYEQYF
abundance: .; d_gene: .; j_gene: TRBJ1-1; v_gene: TRBV5-6; CDR3nt: TGTGCCAGCAGCTTGGGAGGGCCTGAAGCTTTCTTT; CDR3aa: CASSLGGPEAFF
abundance: .; d_gene: .; j_gene: TRBJ1-2; v_gene: TRBV23-1; CDR3nt: TGCGCCAGCAGTCCCCGTCCCCGGGGGAGTAGCTATGGCTACACCTTC; CDR3aa: CASSPRPRGSSYGYTF
abundance: .; d_gene: TRBD1; j_gene: TRBJ1-2; v_gene: TRBV2; CDR3nt: TGTGCCAGCAGCCCCACTTCTGGGACAGGGTACGGGGGCTACACCTTC; CDR3aa: CASSPTSGTGYGGYTF